The 9 T cell receptor beta chains below all came from one sample that was sequenced in a study of OX40 agonist ivuxolimab in advanced cancers. The table came from immunoSEQ multiplex PCR; TCRdb's copy has only in-frame clones and leaves some out. This table holds 60,000 to 70,000 clones, about 80% found once. This specimen was CD4+ or CD8+ T cells sorted from blood, taken in a trial of the OX40 agonist ivuxolimab. Receptor source: an adult with an advanced solid tumor such as melanoma, head and neck, liver or kidney cancer.

V is TRBV30 and J is TRBJ1-5; 7 bases map to TRBD1. Per the germline V gene, CDR1 is GTSNPN and CDR2 is SVGIG (reference sequence). The CDR3 contains 15 residues. V was clipped by 3 bases and J by 6 bases; unmatched bases: 11. CDR3 residues: CAWSPGDSSSQPQHF. The CDR3 DNA reads TGTGCCTGGAGCCCCGGGGACAGCAGCTCTCAGCCCCAGCATTTT.

V is TRBV7-9 and J is TRBJ2-3, with 10 bases aligning to TRBD2. With V trimmed by 5 bases and J by 3 bases, 2 bases remained unmatched. Germline assignment: CDR1 SEHNR and CDR2 FQNEAQ (reference sequence). This CDR3 is built from 14 residues. CDR3 region: CASSQAGGTDTQYF. Written as DNA, the CDR3 is TGTGCCAGCAGCCAAGCGGGGGGGACAGATACGCAGTATTTT.

The genes are TRBV5-6 and TRBJ1-1; D not certain. The CDR3 is 13 residues long. CDR1 is SGHDT, CDR2 YYEEEE, per germline. V dropped 4 bases and J dropped 5 bases, with 12 bases sitting between them. The CDR3 loop is CASSRGWSTEAFF. The CDR3 region has the DNA TGTGCCAGCAGCCGCGGGTGGTCTACTGAAGCTTTCTTT.

V usage is TRBV12-5 and J usage is TRBJ2-1, with D perhaps given as TRBD1 or TRBD2 (5 bases each). Germline V gene lookup returns CDR1 LGHNT and CDR2 FRNRAP. V lost 2 bases, J lost 5 bases, and 16 bases lay in between. The CDR3 is 16 residues long. Written as DNA, the CDR3 is TGTGCTAGTGGTTTGCCCCCGGGGACCCCACACAATGAGCAGTTCTTC. Its protein is CASGLPPGTPHNEQFF.

The chain joins TRBV2 to TRBJ2-3; D tentatively fits TRBD1 or TRBD2 (5 bases each). This CDR3 comprises 14 residues. V was clipped by 5 bases and J by 3 bases, with 12 bases between them. Germline-derived CDR1 and CDR2 are SNHLY and FYNNEI. CDR3 protein: CASSRDLGTDTQYF. CDR3 DNA: TGTGCCAGCAGTAGGGACCTGGGGACAGATACGCAGTATTTT.

This chain links TRBV5-1 with TRBJ2-3; 15 nucleotides align to TRBD2. Trimming cost V 3 bases and J 2 bases; bases outside gene matches: 4. The CDR3 spans 17 residues. CDR1 SGHRS and CDR2 YFSETQ come from the germline V gene. In nucleotides, the CDR3 is TGCGCCAGCAGCTCCCGGACTAGCGGGGGGGCCACAGATACGCAGTATTTT. It specifies CASSSRTSGGATDTQYF. The whole variable domain, filled in from reference TRBV5-1 and TRBJ2-3, reads KAGVTQTPRYLIKTRGQQVTLSCSPISGHRSVSWYQQTPGQGLQFLFEYFSETQRNKGNFPGRFSGRQFSNSRSEMNVSTLELGDSALYLCASSSRTSGGATDTQYFGPGTRLTVL.

The chain combines TRBV4-1 with TRBJ1-3; D is ambiguous. Trimming shortened V by 0 bases and J by 0 bases, and 9 bases separated the two germline ends. In germline, CDR1 is MGHRA, CDR2 YSYEKL. CDR3 length equals 16 residues. Written as DNA, the CDR3 is TGCGCCAGCAGCCAAGAAGCGTCGAGCTCTGGAAACACCATATATTTT. Translating it yields CASSQEASSSGNTIYF.

The J gene is TRBJ2-7, the V gene TRBV2; 8 bases align to TRBD2. Germline CDR1 is SNHLY and CDR2 is FYNNEI. After removal of 4 bases from V and 10 bases from J, the junction contained 12 bases not matched to a gene. This CDR3 region has 14 residues. The chain's CDR3 is CASSGTSRESLQYF. CDR3 nucleotide sequence: TGTGCCAGCAGTGGGACTAGCAGAGAGTCATTACAGTACTTC.

This clone was found a few times. CDR3 amino acids: CASSHLGAGSPLHF. In DNA, the CDR3 is TGTGCCAGCAGCCACCTCGGGGCAGGGTCACCCCTCCACTTT. The V and J genes are TRBV14 and TRBJ1-6; a possible D gene is TRBD1 (5 bases). Germline CDR1 is SGHDN and CDR2 is FVKESK. CDR3 length: 14 residues. V lost 3 bases and J 10 bases, leaving 13 bases between the germline ends. The entire variable domain, with the rest obtained from reference TRBV14 and TRBJ1-6, is as follows: EAGVTQFPSHSVIEKGQTVTLRCDPISGHDNLYWYRRVMGKEIKFLLHFVKESKQDESGMPNNRFLAERTGGTYSTLKVQPAELEDSGVYFCASSHLGAGSPLHFGNGTRLTVT.